Below are 18 T cell receptor beta chains sequenced from a single sample in a study of blood T cell repertoires in COVID-19. The data were produced by immunoSEQ multiplex PCR, yet TCRdb's version contains in-frame clones alone and is incomplete. In the table there are 90,000 to 110,000 clones, around 82% of which are singletons. The sequenced sample consisted of peripheral blood. The receptor set was obtained from a human donor in a cohort sampled during active or convalescent COVID-19.

The chain employs TRBV5-1 and TRBJ2-7; 9 nucleotides agree with TRBD1. The CDR3 covers 14 residues. CDR1 and CDR2 (germline): SGHRS, YFSETQ. The V gene end was trimmed by 1 base and the J gene end by 6 bases; junction bases not matched to a gene: 5. CDR3 nucleotides: TGCGCCAGCAGCTTGTTGGTGACAGGGGGCGAGCAGTACTTC. Protein: CASSLLVTGGEQYF.

The chain carries TRBV19 and TRBJ2-5; weak D call: TRBD2 (5 bases). Trimming removed 2 bases from V and 0 bases from J, with 22 bases in between. This CDR3 is built from 19 residues. Looked up from germline, CDR1 is LNHDA and CDR2 is SQIVND (reference sequence). CDR3 bases: TGTGCCAGTAGTATACATTTTCGGGGAGCAACTCCTAACCAAGAGACCCAGTACTTC. Translated: CASSIHFRGATPNQETQYF. Full variable domain (remainder filled in from reference TRBV19 and TRBJ2-5): DGGITQSPKYLFRKEGQNVTLSCEQNLNHDAMYWYRQDPGQGLRLIYYSQIVNDFQKGDIAEGYSVSREKKESFPLTVTSAQKNPTAFYLCASSIHFRGATPNQETQYFGPGTRLLVL.

The V call is TRBV7-2, the J call TRBJ2-3, with TRBD2 matching 9 bases. The trim removed 1 base at V and 3 bases at J, leaving 8 bases unmatched. Per germline, CDR1 SGHTA and CDR2 FQGNSA. The CDR3 totals 17 residues. The CDR3: CASSLELAGLLTDTQYF. The CDR3 DNA is TGTGCCAGCAGCTTAGAGCTAGCGGGGTTATTGACAGATACGCAGTATTTT. Full variable domain (rest looked up from reference TRBV7-2 and TRBJ2-3): GAGVSQSPSNKVTEKGKDVELRCDPISGHTALYWYRQSLGQGLEFLIYFQGNSAPDKSGLPSDRFSAERTGGSVSTLTIQRTQQEDSAVYLCASSLELAGLLTDTQYFGPGTRLTVL.

The V and J genes are TRBV25-1 and TRBJ2-6; tentative D call: TRBD1 (5 bases). CDR1 is MGHDK, CDR2 SYGVNS, per germline. V lost 2 bases and J 4 bases, leaving 18 bases between the germline ends. CDR3 length: 18 residues. The CDR3 DNA follows: TGTGCCAGCAGTGAACAGGGAAGGATGGTATCCGGGGCCAACGTCCTGACTTTC. It specifies CASSEQGRMVSGANVLTF.

The gene calls are TRBV7-2 and TRBJ1-6; no clear D. The germline gives CDR1 SGHTA, CDR2 FQGNSA. With 8 bases removed from V and 8 bases from J, the gap between germline ends came to 10 bases. This CDR3 spans 12 amino acids. In DNA form, the CDR3 reads TGTGCCAGCGCGGTTAGACATTCACCCCTCCACTTT. Its protein is CASAVRHSPLHF. Full variable domain (outside the CDR3, taken from reference TRBV7-2 and TRBJ1-6): GAGVSQSPSNKVTEKGKDVELRCDPISGHTALYWYRQSLGQGLEFLIYFQGNSAPDKSGLPSDRFSAERTGGSVSTLTIQRTQQEDSAVYLCASAVRHSPLHFGNGTRLTVT.

The sample holds one count of this clone. CDR3 in amino acids: CASSQDGSVSYNEQFF. CDR3 in DNA: TGTGCCAGCAGCCAAGATGGTAGCGTCTCCTACAATGAGCAGTTCTTC. The chain carries TRBV4-2 and TRBJ2-1, with a tentative D call TRBD2 (5 bases). Trimming took off 0 bases at V and 0 bases at J, with 9 bases between the two ends. This CDR3 contains 16 residues. Germline CDR1 is LGHNA and CDR2 is YNFKEQ.

V gene TRBV7-2 combines with J gene TRBJ2-1; 7 positions agree with TRBD2. The CDR3 consists of 15 residues. Trimming took 7 bases from V and 4 from J; bases not matched to a gene: 10. Looked up from germline, CDR1 is SGHTA and CDR2 is FQGNSA. CDR3 nucleotide sequence: TGTGCCAGCATGCTTAAGACTAGCCCATACAATGAGCAGTTCTTC. Translating gives CASMLKTSPYNEQFF.

This chain links TRBV5-4 with TRBJ2-3; a possible D gene is TRBD1 (5 bases). Trimming removed 2 bases at V and 4 bases at J, with 14 bases between. The CDR3 covers 15 residues. Germline loops: CDR1 SGHNT, CDR2 YYREEE (reference sequence). The CDR3 is CASSFQGLGADTQYF. The DNA of the CDR3 is TGTGCCAGCAGCTTTCAGGGATTGGGTGCAGATACGCAGTATTTT.

The J gene is TRBJ2-1, the V gene TRBV5-1; TRBD1 aligns across 9 bases. The CDR3 contains 14 residues. CDR1 and CDR2 (germline): SGHRS, YFSETQ. Losses at the gene ends were 1 base for V and 10 bases for J; bases not matched to a gene: 6. The CDR3: CASSLRDRALEQFF. CDR3 coding DNA: TGCGCCAGCAGCTTGAGGGACAGGGCTCTGGAGCAGTTCTTC.

The CDR3: CASSVASGSTYEQYF. In DNA form, the CDR3 reads TGTGCCAGCAGCGTAGCCAGCGGATCAACCTACGAGCAGTACTTC. The chain joins TRBV9 to TRBJ2-7; D possibly corresponds to TRBD2 (5 bases). Per germline, CDR1 SGDLS and CDR2 YYNGEE. V was pared by 0 bases and J by 2 bases, with 12 bases between. The CDR3 runs 15 residues. The full variable domain, rest sourced from reference TRBV9 and TRBJ2-7, is DSGVTQTPKHLITATGQRVTLRCSPRSGDLSVYWYQQSLDQGLQFLIQYYNGEERAKGNILERFSAQQFPDLHSELNLSSLELGDSALYFCASSVASGSTYEQYFGPGTRLTVT.

V gene TRBV3-1 (or the pseudogene TRBV3-2) combines with J gene TRBJ2-3; 8 nucleotides match TRBD2. The J segment lost 2 bases and the V segment lost 1 base, leaving 5 bases of the junction unmatched. The CDR3 is 16 residues long. The germline V gene encodes CDR1 LGHDT and CDR2 YNNKEL (reference sequence). CDR3 sequence: CASSQGISGNTDTQYF. The CDR3 DNA reads TGTGCCAGCAGCCAAGGTATTAGCGGGAACACAGATACGCAGTATTTT.

There are a few counts of this clone. The rearrangement uses TRBV5-6 and TRBJ1-1, with 7 bases that match TRBD1. Germline V gene lookup returns CDR1 SGHDT and CDR2 YYEEEE. V was pared by 1 base and J by 1 base, with 10 bases of the junction left unmatched. CDR3 size: 17 residues. CDR3 in amino acids: CASSLTLQGWGNTEAFF. CDR3 DNA sequence: TGTGCCAGCAGCTTGACCCTACAGGGGTGGGGGAACACTGAAGCTTTCTTT.

This rearrangement joins TRBV27 to TRBJ1-6; 9 bases match TRBD1. V shed 1 base, J shed 10 bases, and the junction held 14 bases outside the gene matches. This CDR3 region has 18 residues. Per the germline V gene, CDR1 is MNHEY and CDR2 is SMNVEV (reference sequence). For the CDR3, the DNA is TGTGCCAGCAGTTTATACTTCCGAGGGGACAGGGTAAACTCACCCCTCCACTTT. It yields the protein CASSLYFRGDRVNSPLHF.

The rearrangement joins TRBV28 to TRBJ1-6, with 10 bases identical to TRBD1. This CDR3 spans 15 amino acids. The germline V gene has CDR1 MDHEN and CDR2 SYDVKM. V lost 6 bases, J lost 9 bases, and 8 bases stayed unmatched. CDR3 loop: CASRRTGTGVSPLHF. CDR3 nucleotide sequence: TGTGCCAGCAGGAGAACCGGGACAGGGGTTTCACCCCTCCACTTT.

The chain employs TRBV5-1 and TRBJ2-5; 7 bases match TRBD1. This CDR3 has 12 residues. Germline CDR1 is SGHRS and CDR2 is YFSETQ. After removal of 8 bases from V and 2 bases from J, the junction contained 3 bases not matched to a gene. The CDR3 DNA reads TGCGCCAGTAACAGGGGACAAGAGACCCAGTACTTC. This codes for CASNRGQETQYF.

This chain links TRBV15 with TRBJ1-5, with 10 bases that match TRBD1. The CDR3 has 13 amino acids. V shed 6 bases, J shed 6 bases, and the junction held 2 bases outside the gene matches. Germline V gene lookup returns CDR1 LNHNV and CDR2 YYDKDF (reference sequence). This chain's CDR3 is CATRDRGSQPQHF. The DNA for the CDR3 is TGTGCCACCAGGGACAGGGGGTCTCAGCCCCAGCATTTT.

This clone was counted only a few times. The gene calls are TRBV24-1 and TRBJ2-5, with D unresolved. The ends were cut back, 3 bases at V and 7 bases at J, with 11 bases in the middle. The length of the CDR3 is 13 residues. The germline gives CDR1 KGHDR, CDR2 SFDVKD. Here the CDR3 reads CATSDPPSGTQYF. CDR3 DNA: TGTGCCACCAGTGATCCCCCCTCAGGGACCCAGTACTTC.

The V call is TRBV10-3, the J call TRBJ1-4, with no clear D. This CDR3 is 13 amino acids long. The germline V gene has CDR1 ENHRY and CDR2 SYGVKD. Trimming cost V 10 bases and J 5 bases, with 14 bases left between them. CDR3 coding DNA: TGTGCCACCCTCCGGAGTGGGAATGAAAAACTGTTTTTT. Its translation: CATLRSGNEKLFF.